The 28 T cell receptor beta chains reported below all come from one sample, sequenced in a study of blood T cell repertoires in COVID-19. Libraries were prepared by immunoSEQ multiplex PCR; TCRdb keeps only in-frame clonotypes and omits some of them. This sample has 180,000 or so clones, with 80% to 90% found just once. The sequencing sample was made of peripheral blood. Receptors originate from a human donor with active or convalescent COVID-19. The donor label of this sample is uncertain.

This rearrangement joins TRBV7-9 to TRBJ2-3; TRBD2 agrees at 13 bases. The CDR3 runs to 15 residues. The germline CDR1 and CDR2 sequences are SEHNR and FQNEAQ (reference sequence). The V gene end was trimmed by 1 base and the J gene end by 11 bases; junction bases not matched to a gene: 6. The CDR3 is CASSLDGLAGELQYF. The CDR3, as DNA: TGTGCCAGCAGCTTAGACGGACTAGCGGGAGAACTGCAGTATTTT.

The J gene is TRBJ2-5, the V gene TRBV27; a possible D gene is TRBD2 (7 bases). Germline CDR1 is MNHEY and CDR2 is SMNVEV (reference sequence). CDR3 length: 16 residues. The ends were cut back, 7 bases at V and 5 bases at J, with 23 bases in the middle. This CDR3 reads CASTTEPRGAGETQYF. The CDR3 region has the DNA TGTGCCAGCACCACCGAACCCCGGGGGGCGGGGGAGACCCAGTACTTC.

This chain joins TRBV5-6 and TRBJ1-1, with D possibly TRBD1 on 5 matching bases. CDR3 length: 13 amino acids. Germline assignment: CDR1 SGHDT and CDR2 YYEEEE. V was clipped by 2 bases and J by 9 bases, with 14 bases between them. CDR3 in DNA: TGTGCCAGCAGCTTAGGGAGGGGTACAAAAGCTTTCTTT. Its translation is CASSLGRGTKAFF.

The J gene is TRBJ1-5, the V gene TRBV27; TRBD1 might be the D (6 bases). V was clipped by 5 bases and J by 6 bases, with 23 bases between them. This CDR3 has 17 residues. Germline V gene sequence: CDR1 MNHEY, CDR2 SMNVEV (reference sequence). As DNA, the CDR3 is TGTGCCAGCAGTCCCCGCTCCGGGGGGGCCCTTAGTCAGCCCCAGCATTTT. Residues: CASSPRSGGALSQPQHF.

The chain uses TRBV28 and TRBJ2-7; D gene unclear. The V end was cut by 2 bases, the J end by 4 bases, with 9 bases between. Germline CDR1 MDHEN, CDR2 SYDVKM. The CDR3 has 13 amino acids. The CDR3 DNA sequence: TGTGCCAGCAGTTTAACTTACCTTTACGAGCAGTACTTC. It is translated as CASSLTYLYEQYF.

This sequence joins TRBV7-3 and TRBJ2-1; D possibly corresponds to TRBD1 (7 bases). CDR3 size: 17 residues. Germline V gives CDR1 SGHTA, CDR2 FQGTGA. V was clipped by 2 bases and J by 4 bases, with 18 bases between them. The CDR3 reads CASSLHGGTRGYNEQFF. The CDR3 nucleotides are TGTGCCAGCAGCTTACACGGCGGGACCAGGGGGTACAATGAGCAGTTCTTC.

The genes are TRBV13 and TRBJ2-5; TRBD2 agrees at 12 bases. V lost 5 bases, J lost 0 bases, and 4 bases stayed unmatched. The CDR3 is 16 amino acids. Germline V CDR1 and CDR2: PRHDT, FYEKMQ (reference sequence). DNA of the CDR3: TGTGCCAGCAGCAATGGACTAGCGGGGAACCAAGAGACCCAGTACTTC. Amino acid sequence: CASSNGLAGNQETQYF.

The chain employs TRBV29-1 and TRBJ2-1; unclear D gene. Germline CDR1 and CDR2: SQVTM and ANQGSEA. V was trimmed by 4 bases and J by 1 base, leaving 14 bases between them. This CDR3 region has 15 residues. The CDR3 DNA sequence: TGCAGCGTTGCCCGGTCAGGTAGTTCCTACAATGAGCAGTTCTTC. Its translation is CSVARSGSSYNEQFF.

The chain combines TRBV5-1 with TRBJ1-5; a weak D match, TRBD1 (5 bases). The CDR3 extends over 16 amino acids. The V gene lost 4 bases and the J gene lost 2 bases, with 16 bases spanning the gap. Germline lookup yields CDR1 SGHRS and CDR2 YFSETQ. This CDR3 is CASSRTGGGGNQPQHF. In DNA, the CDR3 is TGCGCCAGCAGCCGCACCGGGGGAGGGGGCAATCAGCCCCAGCATTTT.

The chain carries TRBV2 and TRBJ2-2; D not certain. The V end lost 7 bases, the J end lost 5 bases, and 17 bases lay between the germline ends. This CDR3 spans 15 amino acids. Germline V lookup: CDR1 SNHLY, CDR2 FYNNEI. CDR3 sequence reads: CASTYVPSVTGELFF. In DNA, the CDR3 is TGTGCCAGCACCTACGTCCCTTCGGTAACCGGGGAGCTGTTTTTT.

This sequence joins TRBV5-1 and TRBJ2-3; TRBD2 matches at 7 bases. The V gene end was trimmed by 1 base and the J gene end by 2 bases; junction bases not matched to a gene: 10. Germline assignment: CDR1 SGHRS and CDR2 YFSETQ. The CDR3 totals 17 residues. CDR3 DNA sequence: TGCGCCAGCAGCTTGAGAGTAGGGGAGGGTTCCACAGATACGCAGTATTTT. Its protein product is CASSLRVGEGSTDTQYF.

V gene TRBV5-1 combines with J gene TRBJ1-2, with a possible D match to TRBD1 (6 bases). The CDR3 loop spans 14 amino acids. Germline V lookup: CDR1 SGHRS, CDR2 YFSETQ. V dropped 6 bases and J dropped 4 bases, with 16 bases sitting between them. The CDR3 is CASNLPHRAYGYTF. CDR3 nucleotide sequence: TGCGCCAGCAACCTTCCGCACAGGGCCTATGGCTACACCTTC.

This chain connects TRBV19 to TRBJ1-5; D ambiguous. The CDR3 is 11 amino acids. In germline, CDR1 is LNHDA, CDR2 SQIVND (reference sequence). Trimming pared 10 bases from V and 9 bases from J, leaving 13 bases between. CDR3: CATGYGRPQHF. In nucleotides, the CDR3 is TGTGCCACCGGATATGGGAGGCCCCAGCATTTT. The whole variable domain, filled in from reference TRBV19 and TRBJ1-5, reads DGGITQSPKYLFRKEGQNVTLSCEQNLNHDAMYWYRQDPGQGLRLIYYSQIVNDFQKGDIAEGYSVSREKKESFPLTVTSAQKNPTAFYLCATGYGRPQHFGDGTRLSIL.

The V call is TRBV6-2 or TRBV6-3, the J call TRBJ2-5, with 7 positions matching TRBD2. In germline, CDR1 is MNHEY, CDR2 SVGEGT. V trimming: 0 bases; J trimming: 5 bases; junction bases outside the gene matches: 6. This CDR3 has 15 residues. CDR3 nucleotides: TGTGCCAGCAGTTACTCGCAAGCCGGGGGGGAGACCCAGTACTTC. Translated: CASSYSQAGGETQYF.

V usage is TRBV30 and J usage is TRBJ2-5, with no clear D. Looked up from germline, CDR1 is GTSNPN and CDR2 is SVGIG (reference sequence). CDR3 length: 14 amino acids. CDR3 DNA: TGTGCTAGTAGCTCCCGATCAAACGGGGAGACCCAGTACTTC. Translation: CASSSRSNGETQYF.

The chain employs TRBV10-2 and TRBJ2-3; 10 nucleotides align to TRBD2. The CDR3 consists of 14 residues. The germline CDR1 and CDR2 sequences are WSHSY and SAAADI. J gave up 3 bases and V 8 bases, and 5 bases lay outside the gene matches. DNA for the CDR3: TGCGCCAGCGGAATAGCGGGAGGTACAGATACGCAGTATTTT. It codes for CASGIAGGTDTQYF.

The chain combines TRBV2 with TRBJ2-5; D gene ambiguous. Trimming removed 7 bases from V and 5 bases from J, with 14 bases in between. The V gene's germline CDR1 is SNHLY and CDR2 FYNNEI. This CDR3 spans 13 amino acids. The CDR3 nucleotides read TGTGCCAGCACGGCAGGCTCCCGGGAGACCCAGTACTTC. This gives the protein CASTAGSRETQYF.

The CDR3 coding sequence is TGTGCCAGCAGCCAAGATAGGGCGGGGGGCCCCACAGATACGCAGTATTTT. Amino acid sequence: CASSQDRAGGPTDTQYF. The chain uses TRBV4-2 and TRBJ2-3; TRBD2 aligns across 8 bases. Germline-derived CDR1 and CDR2 are LGHNA and YNFKEQ. The length of the CDR3 is 17 residues. V lost 0 bases, J lost 2 bases, and 7 bases stayed unmatched.

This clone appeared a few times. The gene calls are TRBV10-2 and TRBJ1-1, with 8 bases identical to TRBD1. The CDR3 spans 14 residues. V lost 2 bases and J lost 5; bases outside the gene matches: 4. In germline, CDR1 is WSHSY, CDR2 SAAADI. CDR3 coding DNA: TGCGCCAGCAGTGAGCAGGGGGCTAGGACTGAAGCTTTCTTT. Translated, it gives CASSEQGARTEAFF.

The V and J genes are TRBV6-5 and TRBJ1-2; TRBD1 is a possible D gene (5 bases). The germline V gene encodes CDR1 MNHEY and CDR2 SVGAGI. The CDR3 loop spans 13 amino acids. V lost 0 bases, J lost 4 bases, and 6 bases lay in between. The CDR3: CASSYSTAYGYTF. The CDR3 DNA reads TGTGCCAGCAGTTACTCGACAGCCTATGGCTACACCTTC.

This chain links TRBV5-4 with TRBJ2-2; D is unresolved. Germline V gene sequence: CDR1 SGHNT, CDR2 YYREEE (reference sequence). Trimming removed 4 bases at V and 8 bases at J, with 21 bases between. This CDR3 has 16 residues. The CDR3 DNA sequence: TGTGCCAGCAGCACGTCCACTGCGCTTAATCTAGGGGAGCTGTTTTTT. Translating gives CASSTSTALNLGELFF.

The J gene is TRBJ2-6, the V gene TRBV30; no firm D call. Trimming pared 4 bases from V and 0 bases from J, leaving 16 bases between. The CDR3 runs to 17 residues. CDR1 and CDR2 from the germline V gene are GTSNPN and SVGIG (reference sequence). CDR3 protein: CAWTPEFPFSGANVLTF. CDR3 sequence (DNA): TGTGCCTGGACACCGGAGTTTCCGTTCTCTGGGGCCAACGTCCTGACTTTC.

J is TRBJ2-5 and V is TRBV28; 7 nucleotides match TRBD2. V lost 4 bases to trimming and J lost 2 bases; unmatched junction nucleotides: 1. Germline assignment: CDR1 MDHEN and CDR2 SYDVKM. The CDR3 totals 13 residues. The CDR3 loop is CASSWGGQETQYF. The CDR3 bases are TGTGCCAGCAGTTGGGGGGGGCAAGAGACCCAGTACTTC.

The CDR3 region has the DNA TGTGCCAGCAGCTCGGGGGGGCGGGGGCAAGAGACCCAGTACTTC. Protein sequence: CASSSGGRGQETQYF. This chain connects TRBV5-4 to TRBJ2-5; the match to TRBD2 covers 8 bases. After removal of 3 bases from V and 2 bases from J, the junction contained 6 bases not matched to a gene. The germline gives CDR1 SGHNT, CDR2 YYREEE (reference sequence). The CDR3 has 15 residues.

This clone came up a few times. This CDR3 is CASSWDLSSYNEQFF. The CDR3 region has the DNA TGCGCCAGCAGCTGGGACTTAAGCTCCTACAATGAGCAGTTCTTC. V is TRBV5-1 and J is TRBJ2-1, with D possibly matching TRBD2 (6 bases). This CDR3 is 15 amino acids long. With 3 bases removed from V and 0 bases from J, the gap between germline ends came to 10 bases. Germline CDR1 and CDR2: SGHRS and YFSETQ.

The DNA for the CDR3 is TGTGCCAGCAGCGGGGAAGACAGGGCGTGGGGTCAGCCCCAGCATTTT. Translated, it gives CASSGEDRAWGQPQHF. The chain has TRBV5-5 and TRBJ1-5; TRBD1 matches at 7 bases. The germline V gene encodes CDR1 SGHKS and CDR2 YYEKEE (reference sequence). The CDR3 runs 16 residues. V lost 4 bases to trimming and J lost 6 bases; unmatched junction nucleotides: 13.

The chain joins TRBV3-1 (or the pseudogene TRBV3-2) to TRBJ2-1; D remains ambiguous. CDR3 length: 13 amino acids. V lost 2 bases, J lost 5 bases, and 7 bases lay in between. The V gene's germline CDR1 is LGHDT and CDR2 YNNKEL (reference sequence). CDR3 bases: TGTGCCAGCAGCCAATTGTCGGACAATGAGCAGTTCTTC. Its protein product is CASSQLSDNEQFF.

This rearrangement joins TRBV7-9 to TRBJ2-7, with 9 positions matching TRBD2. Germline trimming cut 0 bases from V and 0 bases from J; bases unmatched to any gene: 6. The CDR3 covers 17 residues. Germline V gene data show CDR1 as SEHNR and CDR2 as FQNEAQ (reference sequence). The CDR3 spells CASSLAGLAGLSYEQYF. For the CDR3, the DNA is TGTGCCAGCAGCTTAGCGGGCCTAGCGGGACTCTCCTACGAGCAGTACTTC.